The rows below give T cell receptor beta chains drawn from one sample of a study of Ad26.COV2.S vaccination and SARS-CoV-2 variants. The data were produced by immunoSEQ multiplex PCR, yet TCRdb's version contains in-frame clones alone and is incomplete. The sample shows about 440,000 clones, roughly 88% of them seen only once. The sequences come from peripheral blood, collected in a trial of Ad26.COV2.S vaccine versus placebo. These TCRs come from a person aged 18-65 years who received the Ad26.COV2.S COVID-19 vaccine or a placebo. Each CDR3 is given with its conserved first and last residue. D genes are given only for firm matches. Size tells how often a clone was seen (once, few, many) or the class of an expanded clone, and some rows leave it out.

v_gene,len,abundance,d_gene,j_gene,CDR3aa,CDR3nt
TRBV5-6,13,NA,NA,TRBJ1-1,CASSIIRGTEAFF,TGTGCCAGCAGCATCATCCGGGGCACTGAAGCTTTCTTT
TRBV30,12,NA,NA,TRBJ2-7,CAQQGGTYEQYF,TGTGCCCAACAGGGCGGTACCTACGAGCAGTACTTC
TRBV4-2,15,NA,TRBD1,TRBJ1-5,CASSQATGGSQPQHF,TGTGCCAGCAGCCAGGCAACAGGGGGCAGCCAGCCCCAGCATTTT
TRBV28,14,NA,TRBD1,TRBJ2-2,CASTLTGEGGELFF,TGTGCCAGCACCTTGACAGGGGAAGGCGGGGAGCTGTTTTTT
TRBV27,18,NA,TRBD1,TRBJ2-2,CASSFELRGQWNTGELFF,TGTGCCAGCAGTTTCGAACTCAGGGGGCAATGGAACACCGGGGAGCTGTTTTTT
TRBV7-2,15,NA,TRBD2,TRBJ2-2,CASSFRRGGTGELFF,TGTGCCAGCAGCTTCAGGCGGGGGGGAACCGGGGAGCTGTTTTTT
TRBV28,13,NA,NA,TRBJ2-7,CAIRPPSSYEQYF,TGTGCCATCCGCCCCCCCAGCTCCTACGAGCAGTACTTC
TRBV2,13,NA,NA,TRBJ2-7,CASTSPLTYEQYF,TGTGCCAGCACGAGCCCGCTTACCTACGAGCAGTACTTC
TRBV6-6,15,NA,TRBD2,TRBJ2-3,CASSYAGGGTDTQYF,TGTGCCAGCAGTTATGCGGGAGGGGGCACAGATACGCAGTATTTT
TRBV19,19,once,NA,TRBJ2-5,CASSNPTTGLAEEQETQYF,TGTGCCAGTAGCAACCCAACAACAGGTTTAGCGGAGGAACAAGAGACCCAGTACTTC
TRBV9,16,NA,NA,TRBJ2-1,CASSARGAGAYNEQFF,TGTGCCAGCAGCGCAAGGGGGGCGGGAGCCTACAATGAGCAGTTCTTC
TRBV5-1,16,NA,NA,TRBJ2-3,CASSWRNSVAIYTQYF,TGCGCCAGCAGCTGGAGGAACAGTGTGGCAATTTATACGCAGTATTTT
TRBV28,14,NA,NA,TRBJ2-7,CASSFGSTSGEQYF,TGTGCCAGCAGTTTTGGTTCCACCTCGGGCGAGCAGTACTTC
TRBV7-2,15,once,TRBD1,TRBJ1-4,CASSPDRGYNEKLFF,TGTGCCAGCAGCCCCGACAGGGGCTATAATGAAAAACTGTTTTTT
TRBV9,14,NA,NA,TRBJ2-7,CASSAGTYSYEQYF,TGTGCCAGCAGCGCGGGCACGTACTCCTACGAGCAGTACTTC
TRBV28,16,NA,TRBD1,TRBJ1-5,CASRMSGTEPDQPQHF,TGTGCCAGCAGGATGTCAGGGACAGAACCCGATCAGCCCCAGCATTTT
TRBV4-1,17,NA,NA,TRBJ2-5,CASSQAYPLGGQETQYF,TGCGCCAGCAGCCAGGCCTACCCCCTTGGGGGGCAAGAGACCCAGTACTTC
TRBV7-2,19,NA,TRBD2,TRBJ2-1,CASSFPPRGYTGTNNEQFF,TGTGCCAGCAGCTTCCCGCCCCGAGGTTACACGGGGACTAACAATGAGCAGTTCTTC
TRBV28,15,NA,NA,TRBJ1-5,CASSLTGPSNQPQHF,TGTGCCAGCAGTTTGACGGGGCCAAGCAATCAGCCCCAGCATTTT
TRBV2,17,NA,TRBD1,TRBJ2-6,CASSGGTGGAGANVLTF,TGTGCCAGCAGTGGGGGTACAGGGGGCGCTGGGGCCAACGTCCTGACTTTC
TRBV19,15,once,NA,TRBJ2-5,CASSLVSSESGYQYF,TGTGCCAGTAGTCTTGTCAGCTCGGAATCAGGGTACCAGTACTTC
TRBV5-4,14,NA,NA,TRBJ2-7,CASSLEVWGYEQYF,TGTGCCAGCAGCTTGGAGGTTTGGGGCTACGAGCAGTACTTC
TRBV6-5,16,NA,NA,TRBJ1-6,CASSYRTATLRSPLHF,TGTGCCAGCAGTTACCGGACAGCCACCTTAAGGTCACCCCTCCACTTT
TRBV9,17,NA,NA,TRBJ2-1,CASSVINGPPPAGEQFF,TGTGCCAGCAGCGTAATTAACGGTCCTCCTCCAGCAGGTGAGCAGTTCTTC
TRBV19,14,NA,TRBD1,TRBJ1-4,CASSLRTGSEKLFF,TGTGCCAGTAGTCTCCGGACAGGGTCTGAAAAACTGTTTTTT
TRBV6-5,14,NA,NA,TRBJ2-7,CASSPAGSSYEQYF,TGTGCCAGCAGTCCAGCAGGGAGCTCCTACGAGCAGTACTTC
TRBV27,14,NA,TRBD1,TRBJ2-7,CASSGTGFPYEQYF,TGTGCCAGCAGTGGGACAGGGTTCCCCTACGAGCAGTACTTC
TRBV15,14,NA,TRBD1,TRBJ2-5,CATSRGGQGETQYF,TGTGCCACCAGCAGAGGTGGACAGGGGGAGACCCAGTACTTC
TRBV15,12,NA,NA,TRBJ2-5,CATSDRWETQYF,TGTGCCACCTCAGACAGGTGGGAGACCCAGTACTTC
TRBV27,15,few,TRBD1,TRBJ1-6,CASSTGGGVNSPLHF,TGTGCCAGCAGCACAGGGGGCGGGGTGAATTCACCCCTCCACTTT
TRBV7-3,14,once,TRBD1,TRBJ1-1,CASSSQGIGTEAFF,TGTGCCAGCAGCTCACAGGGGATCGGGACTGAAGCTTTCTTT
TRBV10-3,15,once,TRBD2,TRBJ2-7,CAISESGLAGEGQYF,TGTGCCATCAGTGAGTCGGGACTAGCGGGAGAAGGGCAGTACTTC
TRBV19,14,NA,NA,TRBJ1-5,CASSIEEIVQPQHF,TGTGCCAGTAGTATCGAGGAGATTGTGCAGCCCCAGCATTTT
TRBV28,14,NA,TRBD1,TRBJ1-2,CASSPSGGYYGYTF,TGTGCCAGCAGTCCCTCAGGGGGCTACTATGGCTACACCTTC
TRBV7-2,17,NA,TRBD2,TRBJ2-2,CASSLASGRALGGELFF,TGTGCCAGCAGCTTAGCCAGCGGGAGGGCCTTGGGCGGGGAGCTGTTTTTT
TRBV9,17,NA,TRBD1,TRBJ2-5,CASSVDTGEHLVETQYF,TGTGCCAGCAGCGTAGATACAGGGGAACATCTCGTAGAGACCCAGTACTTC
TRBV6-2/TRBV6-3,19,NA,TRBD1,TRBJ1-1,CASSYSFQQGLKGSTEAFF,TGTGCCAGCAGTTACTCGTTTCAACAGGGGTTAAAGGGCAGCACTGAAGCTTTCTTT
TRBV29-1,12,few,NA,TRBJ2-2,CSVSHSAGELFF,TGCAGCGTTTCACACAGCGCCGGGGAGCTGTTTTTT
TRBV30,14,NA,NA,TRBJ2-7,CAWSVGQGPYEQYF,TGTGCCTGGAGTGTGGGGCAGGGACCTTACGAGCAGTACTTC
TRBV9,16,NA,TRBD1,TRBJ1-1,CASSPGTGYLNTEAFF,TGTGCCAGCAGCCCCGGGACAGGTTATTTGAACACTGAAGCTTTCTTT
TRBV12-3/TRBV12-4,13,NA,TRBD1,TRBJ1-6,CASSVQGGAPLHF,TGTGCCAGCAGCGTACAGGGGGGTGCACCCCTCCACTTT
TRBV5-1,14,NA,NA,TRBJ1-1,CASSLGGQFTEAFF,TGCGCCAGCAGCTTGGGGGGGCAATTCACTGAAGCTTTCTTT